This T cell receptor beta chain was sequenced during a study of identical twins. A few counts support this clonotype. The CDR3 length is 12 residues. With V trimmed by 6 bases and J by 5 bases, 4 bases remained unmatched. The germline gives CDR1 SGHTA, CDR2 FQGNSA. Template switching, a step in the protocol, added a universal primer site, and cDNA carried unique molecular identifiers. Each CDR3 protein gets one entry after TCRdb re-called the 5' RACE reads with MiXCR. The sample gives approximately 210,000 distinct CDR3 sequences, 6.5% of which show up once; more than 14% is in the top ten. This sample also appeared in a second study, on T cells expressing NK-cell markers. From that second work: Seven sequenced donors out of eight were HCMV-seropositive, one seronegative.

Input material: CD8+ T cells sorted from blood. The origin of this receptor is a woman between 18 and 29 years old in good health. The V gene is TRBV7-2, the J gene TRBJ2-7; 7 nucleotides match TRBD2. CDR3 DNA: TGTGCCAGCAGATATGCGGGAGACGAGCAGTACTTC. It codes for CASRYAGDEQYF.